A single sample gave rise to the 5 T cell receptor beta chains below, sequenced in a study of T cell repertoires in cytomegalovirus infection. TCRdb redid the calling of the reads with MiXCR, one entry per CDR3 protein. This table holds about 830,000 distinct CDR3 sequences, 32% found once. What these receptors recognize is not known. This specimen was cultured CD8+ T cells from PBMCs, taken from culture after CMV antigen stimulation. These receptors came from a human donor in good health (CMV status not recorded). Some clones in this sample may be carry-over from other donors' samples.

In this sample, this clonotype turned up once. J is TRBJ1-4 and V is TRBV7-9; D not certain. CDR3 size: 13 residues. The V end was cut by 3 bases, the J end by 8 bases, with 10 bases between. Germline CDR1 reads SEHNR; CDR2 reads FQNEAQ (reference sequence). This CDR3 reads CASSLPIGEKLFF. The CDR3 DNA reads as TGTGCCAGCAGCTTGCCAATAGGGGAAAAACTGTTTTTT. Full variable domain (missing parts from reference TRBV7-9 and TRBJ1-4): DTGVSQNPRHKITKRGQNVTFRCDPISEHNRLYWYRQTLGQGPEFLTYFQNEAQLEKSRLLSDRFSAERPKGSFSTLEIQRTEQGDSAMYLCASSLPIGEKLFFGSGTQLSVL.

In this sample, this clonotype turned up a few times. CDR3 protein: CSVKTRDRRARSEKLFF. The CDR3 DNA is TGCAGTGTAAAAACACGGGACAGGCGGGCCAGGAGTGAAAAACTGTTTTTT. The rearrangement uses TRBV20-1 and TRBJ1-4; TRBD1 aligns across 8 bases. Losses at the gene ends were 7 bases for V and 7 bases for J; bases not matched to a gene: 20. This CDR3 spans 17 amino acids. Per germline, CDR1 DFQATT and CDR2 SNEGSKA (reference sequence).

The rearrangement uses TRBV6-6 and TRBJ2-2; TRBD2 matches 10 bases. CDR1 is MNHNY and CDR2 is SVGAGI in the germline V gene (reference sequence). Trimming took 7 bases from V and 0 from J; bases not matched to a gene: 8. This CDR3 comprises 17 residues. In DNA form, the CDR3 reads TGTGCCAGCACTACTAGCGGGGCCACCACGAACACCGGGGAGCTGTTTTTT. Its protein product is CASTTSGATTNTGELFF.

The rearrangement uses TRBV6-1 and TRBJ2-5, with D perhaps TRBD2 (7 bases). The CDR3 is 16 amino acids. The germline V gene encodes CDR1 MNHNS and CDR2 SASEGT. Between the trimmed V and J ends, which lost 1 base and 2 bases, there was a span of 14 bases. CDR3 sequence reads: CASSEVGGAGQETQYF. The CDR3, as DNA: TGTGCCAGCAGTGAAGTAGGGGGGGCAGGTCAAGAGACCCAGTACTTC.

This clonotype came up a few times. The V call is TRBV6-6, the J call TRBJ2-5; maybe TRBD1 (6 bases). The V and J ends lost 8 bases and 5 bases respectively, with 12 bases between them. CDR3 length: 12 residues. Germline loops: CDR1 MNHNY, CDR2 SVGAGI (reference sequence). The CDR3 bases are TGTGCCAGCGGTGGACAGACGGAGACCCAGTACTTC. It yields the protein CASGGQTETQYF.